The T cell receptor beta chain described here comes from a study of cytomegalovirus exposure and HLA in healthy donors. Whole-study results and caveats: Among TCR sequences, most were rare, though some public TCRs appeared in many donors. The productive fraction for most TCR beta V segments was about 90% or about 30% in an earlier analysis.

It was with 60 Vbeta and 13 Jbeta primers that the PCR ran. TCRdb's copy holds only in-frame clones and misses some; the assay was immunoSEQ multiplex PCR. The table has roughly 200,000 clones, around four fifths seen once. With regard to this clone: Its antigen is unknown.

This CDR3 has 14 residues. V was clipped by 2 bases and J by 4 bases, with 11 bases between them. CDR1 is SGHTA and CDR2 is FQGNSA in the germline V gene. The receptor was derived from a man in his forties or fifties in good health and CMV-seronegative. Sequenced input: PBMCs. This chain links TRBV7-2 with TRBJ1-1, with D possibly matching TRBD1 (5 bases). The CDR3 nucleotides read TGTGCCAGCAGCTTAACTCCGGGACTCACTGAAGCTTTCTTT. It codes for CASSLTPGLTEAFF. The whole variable domain, remainder taken from reference TRBV7-2 and TRBJ1-1, is GAGVSQSPSNKVTEKGKDVELRCDPISGHTALYWYRQSLGQGLEFLIYFQGNSAPDKSGLPSDRFSAERTGGSVSTLTIQRTQQEDSAVYLCASSLTPGLTEAFFGQGTRLTVV.